This T cell receptor beta chain was sequenced in a study of blood T cells in healthy people across ages. Using a J-beta primer mix together with a sample-barcoded 5' primer, a second PCR was run for about 7 to 12 cycles. Each cDNA molecule, via a template-switch adaptor with 12 random nucleotides, was tagged. TCRdb passed the 5' RACE reads through MiXCR, listing each CDR3 protein once. Among around 1,900,000 distinct CDR3 sequences listed, 35% to 50% were seen once. This clonotype was recorded at least ten times. The target antigen is unknown. Study-level results: A roughly linear age-dependent decrease characterized TCR beta diversity per million T cells. Naive T cell percentage showed a strong correlation with the diversity of TCR beta. It was the long-lived donors that had more naive CD4+ cells and higher diversity than aged donors.

Per germline, CDR1 SGHTA and CDR2 FQGNSA. The ends were cut back, 2 bases at V and 3 bases at J, with 8 bases in the middle. The length of the CDR3 is 13 residues. The rearrangement links TRBV7-2 to TRBJ2-7; D uncertain. The receptor was isolated from a human donor in good health. The sample consisted of blood. The CDR3 sequence is CASSLYLNYEQYF. The CDR3 DNA is TGTGCCAGCAGCTTATACCTGAACTACGAGCAGTACTTC.